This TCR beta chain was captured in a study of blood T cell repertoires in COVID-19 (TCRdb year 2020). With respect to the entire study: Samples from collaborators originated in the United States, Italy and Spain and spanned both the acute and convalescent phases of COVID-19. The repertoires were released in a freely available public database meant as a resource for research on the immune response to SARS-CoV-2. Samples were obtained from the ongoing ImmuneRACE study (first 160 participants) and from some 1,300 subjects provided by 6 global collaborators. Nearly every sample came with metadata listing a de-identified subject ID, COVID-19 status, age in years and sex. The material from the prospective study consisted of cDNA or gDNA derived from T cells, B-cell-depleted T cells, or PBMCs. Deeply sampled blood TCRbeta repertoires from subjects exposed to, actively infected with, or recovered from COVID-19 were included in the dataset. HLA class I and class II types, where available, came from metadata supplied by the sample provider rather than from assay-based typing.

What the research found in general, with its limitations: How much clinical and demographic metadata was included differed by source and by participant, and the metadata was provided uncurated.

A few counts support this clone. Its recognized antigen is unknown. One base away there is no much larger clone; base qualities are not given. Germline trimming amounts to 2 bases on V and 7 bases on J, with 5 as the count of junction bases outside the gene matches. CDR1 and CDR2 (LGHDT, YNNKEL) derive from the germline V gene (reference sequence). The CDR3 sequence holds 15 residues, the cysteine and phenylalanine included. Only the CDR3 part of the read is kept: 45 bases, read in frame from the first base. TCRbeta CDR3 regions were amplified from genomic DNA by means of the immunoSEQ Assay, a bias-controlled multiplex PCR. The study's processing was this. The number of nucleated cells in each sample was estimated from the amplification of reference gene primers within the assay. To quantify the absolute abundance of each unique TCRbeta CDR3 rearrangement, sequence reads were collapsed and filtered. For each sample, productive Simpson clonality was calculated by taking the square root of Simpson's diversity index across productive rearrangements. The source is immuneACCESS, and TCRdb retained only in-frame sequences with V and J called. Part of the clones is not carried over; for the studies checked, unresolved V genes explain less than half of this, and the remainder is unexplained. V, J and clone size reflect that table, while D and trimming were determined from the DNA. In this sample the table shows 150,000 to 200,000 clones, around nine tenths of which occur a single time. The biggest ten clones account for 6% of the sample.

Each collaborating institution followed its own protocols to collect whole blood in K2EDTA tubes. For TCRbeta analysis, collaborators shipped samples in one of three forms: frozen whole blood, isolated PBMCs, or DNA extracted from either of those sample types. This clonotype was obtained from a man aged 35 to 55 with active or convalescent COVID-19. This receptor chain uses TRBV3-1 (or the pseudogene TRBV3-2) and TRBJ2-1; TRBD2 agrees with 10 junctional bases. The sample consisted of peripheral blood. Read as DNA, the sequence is TGTGCCAGCAGCCAAACAACTAGCGGGAAGAATGAGCAGTTCTTC. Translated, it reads CASSQTTSGKNEQFF.